A single sample is the source of the 28 T cell receptor beta chains below, sequenced in a study of cytomegalovirus exposure and HLA in healthy donors. The PCR was carried out with 60 Vbeta primers and 13 Jbeta primers. Sequencing was performed with immunoSEQ multiplex PCR; in TCRdb, only in-frame clones are kept and a portion is missing. The sample has 150,000 to 200,000 clones; 65% to 85% are singletons. The specimen was PBMCs. The receptors here all came from a girl aged 5 to 17 in good health and CMV-seropositive.

This clone was observed a few times. The chain combines TRBV11-2 with TRBJ1-4; D ambiguous. There are 14 residues in the CDR3. Germline values: CDR1 SGHAT, CDR2 FQNNGV. Trimming cost V 5 bases and J 12 bases, with 19 bases left between them. In DNA, the CDR3 is TGTGCCAGCAGCCCCACGACACACAATGATCAACTGTTTTTT. As protein: CASSPTTHNDQLFF.

This clone has just a few counts. The V call is TRBV4-1, the J call TRBJ2-7; possibly TRBD2 for D (6 bases). CDR1 MGHRA and CDR2 YSYEKL come from the germline V gene. V lost 1 base to trimming and J lost 0 bases, with 19 bases between them. This CDR3 is built from 18 residues. This CDR3 reads CASSQGIIAVGGSYEQYF. The CDR3 nucleotides are TGCGCCAGCAGCCAAGGAATAATAGCGGTTGGGGGCTCCTACGAGCAGTACTTC.

The DNA for the CDR3 is TGCAGCGGCGGACTAGCGGGTTACAATGAGCAGTTCTTC. This encodes CSGGLAGYNEQFF. The rearrangement joins TRBV29-1 to TRBJ2-1, with 11 bases identical to TRBD2. The CDR3 has 13 residues. Germline loops: CDR1 SQVTM, CDR2 ANQGSEA. V was clipped by 7 bases and J by 4 bases; unmatched bases: 3.

The genes are TRBV9 and TRBJ1-4; D is ambiguous. The V gene's germline CDR1 is SGDLS and CDR2 YYNGEE. The V and J ends lost 1 base and 7 bases respectively, with 14 bases between them. The length of the CDR3 is 15 residues. CDR3 nucleotides: TGTGCCAGCAGCGTAACAATCGGGATCGGTGAAAAACTGTTTTTT. Translation gives CASSVTIGIGEKLFF.

A few counts support this clone. The V and J genes are TRBV9 and TRBJ1-1; D uncertain. Germline loops: CDR1 SGDLS, CDR2 YYNGEE. Trimming removed 2 bases from V and 2 bases from J, with 10 bases in between. This CDR3 comprises 14 residues. The CDR3 nucleotides are TGTGCCAGCAGCGTCGGGAGCCTCAACACTGAAGCTTTCTTT. This encodes CASSVGSLNTEAFF.

V gene TRBV29-1 combines with J gene TRBJ1-1, with 8 nucleotides matching TRBD1. V was clipped by 7 bases and J by 4 bases; unmatched bases: 8. Germline V CDR1 and CDR2: SQVTM, ANQGSEA. The CDR3 covers 13 residues. The CDR3 spells CSASTGVGTEAFF. Here the CDR3 DNA reads TGCAGCGCCTCGACAGGGGTGGGCACTGAAGCTTTCTTT.

The chain combines TRBV4-1 with TRBJ2-3, with 7 bases identical to TRBD1. Germline CDR1 MGHRA, CDR2 YSYEKL. CDR3 length equals 12 residues. V trimming: 4 bases; J trimming: 6 bases; junction bases outside the gene matches: 1. The CDR3 loop reads CASSLGQDTQYF. In DNA form, the CDR3 reads TGCGCCAGCAGCCTGGGACAGGATACGCAGTATTTT.

V usage is TRBV30 and J usage is TRBJ2-1, with D perhaps TRBD2 (5 bases). Trimming took 4 bases from V and 12 from J, leaving 19 bases between them. The CDR3 spans 13 residues. CDR1 and CDR2 from the germline V gene are GTSNPN and SVGIG (reference sequence). The CDR3 DNA reads TGTGCCTGGACTCTACTAGATTCCCCTGGGCAGTTCTTC. Translated: CAWTLLDSPGQFF.

This chain connects TRBV13 to TRBJ2-7; D not resolved. V was cut by 5 bases and J by 4 bases, with 9 bases left in between. The CDR3 contains 12 residues. CDR1 is PRHDT and CDR2 is FYEKMQ in the germline V gene (reference sequence). For the CDR3, the DNA is TGTGCCAGCAGCCTACTGAGGTACGAGCAGTACTTC. It is translated as CASSLLRYEQYF.

The chain couples TRBV21-1 to TRBJ2-7; whether TRBD2, the table's D call, matches the DNA was not checked. TRBV21-1 counts as a pseudogene. There are 18 residues in the CDR3. CDR3 DNA sequence: TGTGCCAGCAGCAACGGGAGGGCCCCAAGTTTTAGTTCCTACGAGCAGTACTTC. Its translation is CASSNGRAPSFSSYEQYF.

V gene TRBV6-5 combines with J gene TRBJ2-1; D gene uncertain. Germline V gives CDR1 MNHEY, CDR2 SVGAGI. The V gene lost 6 bases and the J gene lost 3 bases, with 9 bases spanning the gap. The CDR3 has 13 residues. The CDR3 nucleotides read TGTGCCAGCAGAGAGACGGGCTACAATGAGCAGTTCTTC. Its protein is CASRETGYNEQFF.

This chain uses TRBV5-1 with TRBJ2-1; 7 positions agree with TRBD1. V lost 0 bases, J lost 4 bases, and 10 bases stayed unmatched. Germline V gene lookup returns CDR1 SGHRS and CDR2 YFSETQ. The CDR3 extends over 17 amino acids. The CDR3 is CASSLVGLTGQYNEQFF. CDR3 DNA sequence: TGCGCCAGCAGCTTGGTCGGCCTGACAGGGCAGTACAATGAGCAGTTCTTC.

The CDR3 sequence is CASRGDRFQETQYF. DNA of the CDR3: TGTGCCAGCAGGGGAGACAGGTTCCAAGAGACCCAGTACTTC. The J gene is TRBJ2-5, the V gene TRBV28; tentative D call: TRBD1 (6 bases). Trimming shortened V by 6 bases and J by 1 base, and 12 bases separated the two germline ends. This CDR3 comprises 14 residues. Per germline, CDR1 MDHEN and CDR2 SYDVKM.

The chain recombines TRBV9 with TRBJ2-2; 12 positions match TRBD2. From germline, CDR1 is SGDLS and CDR2 YYNGEE. The CDR3 is 18 residues long. The junction had 7 bases not matched to a gene; V was cut back by 0 bases and J by 4 bases. CDR3 amino acids: CASSVASGRALGTGELFF. In DNA, the CDR3 is TGTGCCAGCAGCGTAGCTAGCGGGAGGGCCCTTGGCACCGGGGAGCTGTTTTTT.

The rearrangement links TRBV30 to TRBJ1-3; TRBD1 matches at 7 bases. The junction had 4 bases not matched to a gene; V was cut back by 2 bases and J by 0 bases. CDR3 length: 15 amino acids. CDR1 GTSNPN and CDR2 SVGIG come from the germline V gene (reference sequence). The CDR3, as DNA: TGTGCCTGGAGTCTAGGACAGGTCTCTGGAAACACCATATATTTT. Residues: CAWSLGQVSGNTIYF.

The chain recombines TRBV6-5 with TRBJ1-2; 7 bases line up with TRBD1. Per the germline V gene, CDR1 is MNHEY and CDR2 is SVGAGI. V lost 6 bases to trimming and J lost 2 bases; unmatched junction nucleotides: 6. The CDR3 length is 14 residues. The CDR3 nucleotides are TGTGCCAGCAGCCGACAGGGTGCAAACTATGGCTACACCTTC. Translation: CASSRQGANYGYTF.

Only one count was recorded for this clone. The rearrangement joins TRBV5-5 to TRBJ1-2; 8 nucleotides match TRBD1. Trimming removed 0 bases from V and 3 bases from J; junction bases left unmatched: 4. The CDR3 contains 15 residues. Germline CDR1 and CDR2: SGHKS and YYEKEE (reference sequence). The CDR3: CASSLGGRGHYGYTF. Written as DNA, the CDR3 is TGTGCCAGCAGCTTGGGTGGCAGGGGGCACTATGGCTACACCTTC.

V and J are TRBV7-2 and TRBJ2-3, with 11 bases matching TRBD2. Germline CDR1 and CDR2: SGHTA and FQGNSA. Losses at the gene ends were 4 bases for V and 8 bases for J; bases not matched to a gene: 14. This CDR3 region has 17 residues. The CDR3 bases are TGTGCCAGCAGCTCTAGGACTAGCGGGCTTTTCACTGGTACGCAGTATTTT. Encoded protein: CASSSRTSGLFTGTQYF.

The rearrangement links TRBV14 to TRBJ2-1, with 10 bases aligning to TRBD2. From germline, CDR1 is SGHDN and CDR2 FVKESK. This CDR3 spans 17 amino acids. V was clipped by 0 bases and J by 4 bases; unmatched bases: 6. The CDR3 nucleotides are TGTGCCAGCAGCCAAGACAACCTAGCGGGAGTTTACAATGAGCAGTTCTTC. It specifies CASSQDNLAGVYNEQFF.

V usage is TRBV18 and J usage is TRBJ2-7, with 7 positions matching TRBD1. The CDR3 totals 14 residues. V dropped 3 bases and J dropped 2; count of bases not matched to a gene: 4. Germline loops: CDR1 KGHSH, CDR2 LQKENI. The CDR3 DNA reads TGTGCCAGCTCACCCCTAGGGACAGCCTACGAGCAGTACTTC. Protein product: CASSPLGTAYEQYF. The complete variable domain, with remaining parts taken from reference TRBV18 and TRBJ2-7, reads NAGVMQNPRHLVRRRGQEARLRCSPMKGHSHVYWYRQLPEEGLKFMVYLQKENIIDESGMPKERFSAEFPKEGPSILRIQQVVRGDSAAYFCASSPLGTAYEQYFGPGTRLTVT.

The chain uses TRBV19 and TRBJ2-5, with a tentative D call TRBD2 (6 bases). Deletions cut 3 bases from V and 3 bases from J, with 11 bases between. The CDR3 is 14 residues long. Germline V gene data show CDR1 as LNHDA and CDR2 as SQIVND (reference sequence). For the CDR3, the DNA is TGTGCCAGTAGTATCGGTAGCGGTAAAGAGACCCAGTACTTC. Its translation is CASSIGSGKETQYF.

The J gene is TRBJ2-7, the V gene TRBV4-1, with 11 bases fitting TRBD2. CDR1 is MGHRA, CDR2 YSYEKL, per germline. The junction had 6 bases not matched to a gene; V was cut back by 1 base and J by 4 bases. The CDR3 length is 16 residues. CDR3 amino acids: CASSQASGRPDYEQYF. The CDR3 region has the DNA TGCGCCAGCAGCCAAGCTAGCGGGAGGCCAGATTACGAGCAGTACTTC.

The chain uses TRBV7-2 and TRBJ2-7; 8 bases are a match to TRBD2. CDR1 and CDR2 from the germline V gene are SGHTA and FQGNSA. This CDR3 has 14 amino acids. J lost 0 bases, V lost 3 bases, and 1 base had no gene match. This CDR3 reads CASSFSGSSYEQYF. In DNA form, the CDR3 reads TGTGCCAGCAGCTTCAGCGGGAGCTCCTACGAGCAGTACTTC.

The chain carries TRBV7-6 and TRBJ2-2; 8 nucleotides align to TRBD2. The CDR3 runs to 16 residues. Germline values: CDR1 SGHVS, CDR2 FNYEAQ. V shed 5 bases, J shed 6 bases, and the junction held 11 bases outside the gene matches. CDR3: CASSQTPGGGPGELFF. The CDR3 nucleotides read TGTGCCAGCAGCCAAACCCCGGGAGGGGGACCCGGGGAGCTGTTTTTT.

The J gene is TRBJ2-1, the V gene TRBV15; no definite D call. The CDR3 loop spans 14 amino acids. V lost 8 bases, J lost 0 bases, and 11 bases lay in between. Germline CDR1 reads LNHNV; CDR2 reads YYDKDF (reference sequence). CDR3 nucleotide sequence: TGTGCCACCGAAGCCTACAGCTCCTACAATGAGCAGTTCTTC. This sequence encodes CATEAYSSYNEQFF.

This chain joins TRBV2 and TRBJ2-5; D uncertain. CDR3 size: 12 residues. V was shortened by 4 bases and J by 4 bases, with 7 bases between the two germline ends. In germline, CDR1 is SNHLY, CDR2 FYNNEI. The CDR3 nucleotides read TGTGCCAGCAGTGGCCAACTAGAGACCCAGTACTTC. It codes for CASSGQLETQYF.

V gene TRBV18 combines with J gene TRBJ1-5, with a weak D call TRBD1 (5 bases). Germline values: CDR1 KGHSH, CDR2 LQKENI. Trimming removed 2 bases from V and 12 bases from J, with 14 bases in between. The CDR3 is 13 residues long. CDR3 region: CASSPGAALDQHF. The CDR3 DNA reads as TGTGCCAGCTCACCAGGGGCCGCCCTGGACCAGCATTTT.

V gene TRBV4-2 combines with J gene TRBJ2-3, with TRBD2 matching over 7 bases. The V segment lost 1 base and the J segment 1 base; nucleotides outside the gene matches: 14. Germline CDR1 reads LGHNA; CDR2 reads YNFKEQ. The CDR3 sequence is 19 residues long. The CDR3 DNA follows: TGTGCCAGCAGCCAAGTAGGCGGGAGAGGGGAGTTAGGCACAGATACGCAGTATTTT. Encoded protein: CASSQVGGRGELGTDTQYF.